This TCR beta chain derives from a study of T cell changes during pregnancy in multiple sclerosis. Clones were read by immunoSEQ multiplex PCR, and TCRdb kept only the in-frame ones, dropping some. The sample records over 90,000 clones, around 94% being singletons. Germline CDR1 KGHSH, CDR2 LQKENI. V gave up 0 bases and J gave up 5 bases, with 5 bases separating them. The length of the CDR3 is 13 residues. The chain is built from TRBV18 and TRBJ2-1, with D hard to call. The material was peripheral blood, obtained after pregnancy. This TCR came from a female donor with multiple sclerosis, enrolled in a pregnancy study. In DNA form, the CDR3 reads TGTGCCAGCTCACCACCTTCGGACAATGAGCAGTTCTTC. Its protein is CASSPPSDNEQFF.